Listed below are T cell receptor beta chains from one sample, sequenced in a study of metastatic and nonmetastatic thyroid tumors. TCRdb reassembled clones from the PCR reads with MiXCR. The sample has about 5,000 clones; 25% to 30% are singletons. Source material: adjacent normal tissue. Source of these receptors: a female donor with papillary thyroid cancer or a benign thyroid nodule (not recorded which). Some clones in this sample may be carry-over from other donors' samples. Both conserved end residues are part of each CDR3. Fields, in order: D gene, clone size, V gene, J gene, CDR3 protein, CDR3 DNA. The D gene is left open where the match is weak. Size tells how often a clone was seen (once, few, many) or the class of an expanded clone, and some rows leave it out.

-	medium-sized	TRBV7-3	TRBJ2-3	CASSSGLRDTQYF	TGTGCCAGCAGCTCAGGGTTGAGAGATACGCAGTATTTT
-	-	TRBV4-3	TRBJ1-4	CASSLDQSRDEKLFF	TGCGCCAGCAGCCTAGATCAGTCAAGGGATGAGAAACTGTTTTTT
TRBD1	few	TRBV6-1	TRBJ2-2	CASRRTGNTGELFF	TGTGCCAGCAGACGGACAGGGAACACCGGGGAGCTGTTTTTT
-	-	TRBV20-1	TRBJ2-7	CSAPSSISGGPPYEQYF	TGCAGTGCTCCCTCTTCTATTTCCGGGGGTCCACCCTACGAGCAGTACTTC
-	medium-sized	TRBV10-2	TRBJ2-2	CASSDGDPGELFF	TGCGCCAGCAGTGATGGGGACCCCGGGGAGCTGTTTTTT
TRBD2	many	TRBV20-1	TRBJ2-1	CSLEGSSGDRRNEQFF	TGCAGTCTCGAGGGGTCTAGCGGGGATCGCCGAAATGAGCAGTTCTTC
TRBD1	-	TRBV2	TRBJ2-7	CASSRDREQEQYF	TGTGCCAGCAGCCGGGACAGGGAGCAAGAGCAGTACTTC
TRBD1	many	TRBV7-2	TRBJ2-3	CASSLVVGQGYMKRTDTQYF	TGTGCCAGCAGCTTAGTGGTGGGACAGGGCTACATGAAGCGAACAGATACGCAGTATTTT
-	-	TRBV30	TRBJ1-5	CAWSVGGPHQPQNF	TGTGCCTGGAGTGTAGGGGGGCCCCATCAGCCCCAGAATTTC
TRBD1	large	TRBV6-5	TRBJ1-2	CASSYRRTGTYGYTF	TGTGCCAGCAGTTATAGACGGACAGGGACCTATGGCTACACCTTC
TRBD2	-	TRBV30	TRBJ2-5	CAWSPGTSVGGTQYF	TGTGCCTGGTCTCCCGGGACTAGCGTCGGCGGGACCCAGTACTTC
TRBD2	once	TRBV20-1	TRBJ2-1	CSGGTSGGNEQFF	TGCAGTGGAGGGACTAGCGGGGGGAATGAGCAGTTCTTC
TRBD2	-	TRBV2	TRBJ2-5	CASTLTSGQETQYF	TGTGCCAGCACCCTGACTAGCGGTCAAGAGACCCAGTACTTC
-	few	TRBV12-3/TRBV12-4	TRBJ1-5	CASSDDNQTQHF	TGTGCCAGCAGTGACGACAATCAAACCCAGCATTTT
TRBD1	medium-sized	TRBV18	TRBJ1-1	CASSFLGQGAEAFF	TGTGCCAGCTCATTCCTGGGACAGGGGGCTGAAGCTTTCTTT
TRBD1	large	TRBV2	TRBJ1-2	CASSDDRGKGLNYGYTF	TGTGCCAGCAGTGACGACAGGGGAAAAGGTCTAAACTATGGCTACACCTTC
-	-	TRBV7-2	TRBJ2-1	CASSRMMINEQFF	TGTGCCAGCAGCCGGATGATGATCAATGAGCAGTTCTTC
TRBD1	-	TRBV7-9	TRBJ2-5	CASSSTDRGLKTQYF	TGTGCCAGCAGCTCAACGGACAGGGGGCTCAAGACCCAGTACTTC
-	many	TRBV29-1	TRBJ1-5	CSAQTSGNQPQHF	TGCAGCGCTCAAACCTCAGGGAATCAGCCCCAGCATTTT
-	-	TRBV11-2	TRBJ1-1	CASSLGDTEAFF	TGTGCCAGCAGCTTAGGTGATACTGAAGCTTTCTTT
TRBD1	medium-sized	TRBV7-9	TRBJ2-6	CASSRGQGRFGANVLTF	TGTGCCAGCAGCCGAGGACAGGGGAGGTTCGGGGCCAACGTCCTGACTTTC
-	medium-sized	TRBV7-2	TRBJ2-1	CASSLGRGGSSYNEQFF	TGTGCCAGCAGCTTAGGGAGAGGGGGGAGCTCCTACAATGAGCAGTTCTTC
-	-	TRBV4-2	TRBJ2-3	CASSRGPPRWQDTQYF	TGTGCCAGCAGCCGGGGCCCTCCCCGTTGGCAAGATACGCAGTATTTT
-	medium-sized	TRBV10-3	TRBJ2-7	CAISDPTYARGYFSYEQYF	TGTGCCATCAGTGACCCCACATACGCCAGGGGTTATTTCTCCTACGAGCAGTACTTC
TRBD2	-	TRBV20-1	TRBJ2-2	CSAHDRTSGSGELFF	TGCAGTGCCCATGACCGGACTAGCGGGAGCGGGGAGCTGTTTTTT
-	-	TRBV20-1	TRBJ1-5	CSASGIEGSNQPQHF	TGCAGTGCTAGTGGTATCGAAGGTAGCAATCAGCCCCAGCATTTT
TRBD1	medium-sized	TRBV28	TRBJ1-2	CASSRSGQYTANYGYTF	TGTGCCAGCAGTCGGTCGGGACAGTATACTGCTAACTATGGCTACACCTTC
TRBD2	few	TRBV24-1	TRBJ2-3	CATSATSGSRTDTQYF	TGTGCCACCAGTGCGACTAGCGGGAGCCGGACGGATACGCAGTATTTT
TRBD1	-	TRBV11-2	TRBJ2-7	CASSLGQGKHEQYF	TGTGCCAGCAGCCTGGGACAGGGGAAACACGAGCAGTACTTC
-	-	TRBV30	TRBJ1-1	CARSVALGGDNDSF	TGTGCCAGGAGTGTAGCCCTGGGTGGCGATAATGATTCCTTT
-	-	TRBV6-1	TRBJ1-6	CASSERITGSPLHF	TGTGCCAGCAGTGAGCGTATCACGGGATCACCCCTCCACTTT
-	-	TRBV6-1	TRBJ2-2	CASRSGTENTGELFF	TGTGCCAGCAGGTCCGGGACGGAGAACACCGGGGAGCTGTTTTTT
-	few	TRBV6-1	TRBJ1-1	CASSEALTEAFF	TGTGCCAGCAGTGAAGCGCTAACTGAAGCTTTCTTT
-	few	TRBV19	TRBJ2-2	CASRETGRGTGELFF	TGTGCCAGTAGAGAGACAGGGAGGGGGACCGGGGAGCTGTTTTTT
TRBD1	medium-sized	TRBV6-6	TRBJ2-1	CASSMTSGTGGGSSYNEQFF	TGTGCCAGCAGTATGACCTCCGGGACAGGGGGCGGGAGCTCCTACAATGAGCAGTTCTTC
TRBD2	-	TRBV11-2	TRBJ2-3	CASSLGGGAEGQYF	TGTGCCAGCAGCTTGGGGGGAGGGGCCGAGGGGCAGTATTTT